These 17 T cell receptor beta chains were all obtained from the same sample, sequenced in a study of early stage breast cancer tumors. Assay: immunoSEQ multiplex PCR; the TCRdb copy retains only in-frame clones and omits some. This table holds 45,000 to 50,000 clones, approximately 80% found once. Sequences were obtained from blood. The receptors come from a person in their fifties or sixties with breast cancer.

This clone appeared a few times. CDR3 in amino acids: CASGVVGQGGSPLHF. The CDR3 DNA reads TGTGCCAGCGGAGTTGTGGGACAGGGAGGTTCACCCCTCCACTTT. V and J are TRBV25-1 and TRBJ1-6; 9 bases map to TRBD1. V lost 8 bases and J lost 9; bases outside the gene matches: 11. Looked up from germline, CDR1 is MGHDK and CDR2 is SYGVNS. The CDR3 spans 15 residues.

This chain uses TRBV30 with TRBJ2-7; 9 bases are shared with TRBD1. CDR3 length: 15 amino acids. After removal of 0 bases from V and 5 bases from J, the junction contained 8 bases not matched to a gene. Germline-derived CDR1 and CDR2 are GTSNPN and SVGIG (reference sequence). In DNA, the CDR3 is TGTGCCTGGAGTGTAGGTGGGACAGGGCCCCACGAGCAGTACTTC. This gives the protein CAWSVGGTGPHEQYF.

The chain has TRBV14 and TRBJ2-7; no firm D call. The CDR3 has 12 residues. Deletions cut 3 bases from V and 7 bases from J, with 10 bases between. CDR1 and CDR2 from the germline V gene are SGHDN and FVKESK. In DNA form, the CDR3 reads TGTGCCAGCAGCCAGTATGGGCGAGAGCAGTACTTC. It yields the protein CASSQYGREQYF.

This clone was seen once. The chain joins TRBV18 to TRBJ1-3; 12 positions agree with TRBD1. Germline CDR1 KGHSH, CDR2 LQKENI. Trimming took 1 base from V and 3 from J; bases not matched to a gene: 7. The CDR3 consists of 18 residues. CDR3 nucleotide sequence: TGTGCCAGCTCACCACTTCCGGGACAGGGGGCGCTTGGAAACACCATATATTTT. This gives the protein CASSPLPGQGALGNTIYF.

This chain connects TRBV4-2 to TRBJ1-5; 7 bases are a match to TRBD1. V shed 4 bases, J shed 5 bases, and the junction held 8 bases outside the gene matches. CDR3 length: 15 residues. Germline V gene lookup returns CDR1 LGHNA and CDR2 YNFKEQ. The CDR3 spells CASSRATGVDQPQHF. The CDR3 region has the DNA TGTGCCAGCAGCCGAGCAACAGGGGTCGATCAGCCCCAGCATTTT.

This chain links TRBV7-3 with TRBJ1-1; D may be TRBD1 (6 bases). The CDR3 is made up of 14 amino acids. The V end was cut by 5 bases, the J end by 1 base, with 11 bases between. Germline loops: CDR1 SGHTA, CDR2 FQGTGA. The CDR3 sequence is CASSTGPSNTEAFF. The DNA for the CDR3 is TGTGCCAGCAGCACAGGGCCCTCGAACACTGAAGCTTTCTTT. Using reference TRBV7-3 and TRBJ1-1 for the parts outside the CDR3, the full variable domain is GAGVSQTPSNKVTEKGKYVELRCDPISGHTALYWYRQSLGQGPEFLIYFQGTGAADDSGLPNDRFFAVRPEGSVSTLKIQRTERGDSAVYLCASSTGPSNTEAFFGQGTRLTVV.

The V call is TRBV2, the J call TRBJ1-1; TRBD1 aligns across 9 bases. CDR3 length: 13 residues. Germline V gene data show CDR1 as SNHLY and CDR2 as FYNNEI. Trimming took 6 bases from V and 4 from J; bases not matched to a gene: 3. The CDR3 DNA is TGTGCCAGCAGGACGACAGGGGGCACTGAAGCTTTCTTT. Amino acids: CASRTTGGTEAFF. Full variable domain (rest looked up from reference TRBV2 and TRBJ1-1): EPEVTQTPSHQVTQMGQEVILRCVPISNHLYFYWYRQILGQKVEFLVSFYNNEISEKSEIFDDQFSVERPDGSNFTLKIRSTKLEDSAMYFCASRTTGGTEAFFGQGTRLTVV.

CDR3 nucleotides: TGTGCCAGCAAAGGACTTTTCGCCGGGGAGCTGTTTTTT. This gives the protein CASKGLFAGELFF. The chain is built from TRBV2 and TRBJ2-2, with a weak D call TRBD2 (5 bases). The CDR3 is made up of 13 amino acids. CDR1 is SNHLY, CDR2 FYNNEI, per germline. Deletions cut 7 bases from V and 6 bases from J, with 12 bases between.

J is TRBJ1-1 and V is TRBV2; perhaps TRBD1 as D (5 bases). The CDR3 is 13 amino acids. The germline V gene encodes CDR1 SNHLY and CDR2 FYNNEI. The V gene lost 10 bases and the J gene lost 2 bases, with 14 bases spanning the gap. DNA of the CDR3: TGTGCCACCGCGACAGAGTCCAACACTGAAGCTTTCTTT. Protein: CATATESNTEAFF.

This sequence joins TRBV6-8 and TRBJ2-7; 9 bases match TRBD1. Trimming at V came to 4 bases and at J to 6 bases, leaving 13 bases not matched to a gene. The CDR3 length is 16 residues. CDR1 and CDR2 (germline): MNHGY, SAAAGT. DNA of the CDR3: TGTGCCAGCAGTTCAAGGCCACCGGGACAGGGAACCGAGCAGTACTTC. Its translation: CASSSRPPGQGTEQYF.

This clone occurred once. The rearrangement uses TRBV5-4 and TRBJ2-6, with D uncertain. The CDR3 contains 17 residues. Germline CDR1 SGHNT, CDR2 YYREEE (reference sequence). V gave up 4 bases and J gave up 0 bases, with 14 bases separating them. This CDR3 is CASSRYLRSSGANVLTF. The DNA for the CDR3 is TGTGCCAGCAGCCGGTATTTGAGGAGCTCTGGGGCCAACGTCCTGACTTTC.

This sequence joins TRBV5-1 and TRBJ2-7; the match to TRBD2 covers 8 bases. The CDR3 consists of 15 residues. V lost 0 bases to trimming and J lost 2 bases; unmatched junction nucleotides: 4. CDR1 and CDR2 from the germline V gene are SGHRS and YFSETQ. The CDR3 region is CASSLGLAPTYEQYF. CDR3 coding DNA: TGCGCCAGCAGCTTGGGACTAGCGCCTACCTACGAGCAGTACTTC.

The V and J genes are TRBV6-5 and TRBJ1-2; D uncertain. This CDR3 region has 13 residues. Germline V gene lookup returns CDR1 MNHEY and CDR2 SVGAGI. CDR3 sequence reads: CANATQMDYGYTF. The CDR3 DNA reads TGTGCAAACGCCACACAAATGGACTATGGCTACACCTTC.

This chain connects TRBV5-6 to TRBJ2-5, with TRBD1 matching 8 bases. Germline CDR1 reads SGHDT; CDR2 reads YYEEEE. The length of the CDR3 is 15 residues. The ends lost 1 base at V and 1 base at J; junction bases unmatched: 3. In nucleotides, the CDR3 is TGTGCCAGCAGCTTGAGGGACAGGACCCAAGAGACCCAGTACTTC. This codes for CASSLRDRTQETQYF.

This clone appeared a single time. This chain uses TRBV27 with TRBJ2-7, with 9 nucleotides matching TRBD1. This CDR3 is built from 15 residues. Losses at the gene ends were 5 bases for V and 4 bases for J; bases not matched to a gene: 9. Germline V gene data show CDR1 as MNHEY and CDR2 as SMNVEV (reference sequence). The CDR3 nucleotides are TGTGCCAGCAGTCCCAGGGGGGGACAGGGTTACGAGCAGTACTTC. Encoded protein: CASSPRGGQGYEQYF.

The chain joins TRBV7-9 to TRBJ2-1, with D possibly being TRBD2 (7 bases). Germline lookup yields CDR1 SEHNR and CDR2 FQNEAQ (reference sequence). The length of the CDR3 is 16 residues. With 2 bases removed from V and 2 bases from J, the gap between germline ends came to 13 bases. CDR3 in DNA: TGTGCCAGCAGCTTAACCCTAGGGGGGGCCTACAATGAGCAGTTCTTC. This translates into CASSLTLGGAYNEQFF.

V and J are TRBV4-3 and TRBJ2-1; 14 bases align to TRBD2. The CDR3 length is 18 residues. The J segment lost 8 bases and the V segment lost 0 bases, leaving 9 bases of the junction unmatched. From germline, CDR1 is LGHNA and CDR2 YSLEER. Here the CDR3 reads CASSQDFGLAGGRYEQFF. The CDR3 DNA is TGCGCCAGCAGCCAAGATTTCGGACTAGCGGGGGGTAGGTATGAGCAGTTCTTC.